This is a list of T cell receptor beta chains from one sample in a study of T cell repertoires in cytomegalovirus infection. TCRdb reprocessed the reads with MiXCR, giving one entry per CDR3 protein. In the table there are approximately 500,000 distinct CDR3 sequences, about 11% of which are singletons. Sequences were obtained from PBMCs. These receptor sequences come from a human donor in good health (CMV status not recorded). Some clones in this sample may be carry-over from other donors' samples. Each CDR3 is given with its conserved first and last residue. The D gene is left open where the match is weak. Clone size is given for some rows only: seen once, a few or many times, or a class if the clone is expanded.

CDR3 DNA: TGTGCCAGCAGTGAAGATCTGAACACCGGGGAGCTGTTTTTT; CDR3 protein: CASSEDLNTGELFF; V gene: TRBV6-1; J gene: TRBJ2-2; D gene: .; clone size: few
CDR3 DNA: TGTGCCAGCAGCTTTGGAGCGACCTACGAGCAGTACTTC; CDR3 protein: CASSFGATYEQYF; V gene: TRBV5-4; J gene: TRBJ2-7; D gene: .; clone size: .
CDR3 DNA: TGTGCCAGCAGTACGACGACAGGGACCTACGAGCAGTACTTC; CDR3 protein: CASSTTTGTYEQYF; V gene: TRBV12-3/TRBV12-4; J gene: TRBJ2-7; D gene: TRBD1; clone size: .
CDR3 DNA: TGCGCCAGCAGCGGAGGGGGACTAGCGACGAAGACCCAGTACTTC; CDR3 protein: CASSGGGLATKTQYF; V gene: TRBV5-1; J gene: TRBJ2-5; D gene: TRBD2; clone size: many
CDR3 DNA: TGTGCCAGCAGTTTCCCAGCAACTCGGGAAGTTATTTACAATGAGCAGTTCTTC; CDR3 protein: CASSFPATREVIYNEQFF; V gene: TRBV28; J gene: TRBJ2-1; D gene: .; clone size: many
CDR3 DNA: TGTGCCAGCAGCGTACGGGACCACGGCGCCTACAATGAGCAGTTCTTC; CDR3 protein: CASSVRDHGAYNEQFF; V gene: TRBV3-1; J gene: TRBJ2-1; D gene: .; clone size: .
CDR3 DNA: TGTGCCAGCTCCCCCTATATTGCAGCGGGAGAGGATAATGAGCAGTTCTTC; CDR3 protein: CASSPYIAAGEDNEQFF; V gene: TRBV5-5; J gene: TRBJ2-1; D gene: TRBD2; clone size: many
CDR3 DNA: TGTGCCAGCATCTTAGTTGGTGAGCAGTTCTTC; CDR3 protein: CASILVGEQFF; V gene: TRBV2; J gene: TRBJ2-1; D gene: .; clone size: few
CDR3 DNA: TGTGCCAGCAGCTTAATGACAGGGGAAAGGGAGACCCAGTACTTC; CDR3 protein: CASSLMTGERETQYF; V gene: TRBV7-3; J gene: TRBJ2-5; D gene: TRBD1; clone size: many
CDR3 DNA: TGTGCCAGCAGCCAAGATGGAGCTAGCGGGATTGGAGATACGCAGTATTTT; CDR3 protein: CASSQDGASGIGDTQYF; V gene: TRBV4-2; J gene: TRBJ2-3; D gene: TRBD2; clone size: many
CDR3 DNA: TGTGCCAGCTCACCAACGAGAGGAACCCTGAACACTGAAGCTTTCTTT; CDR3 protein: CASSPTRGTLNTEAFF; V gene: TRBV18; J gene: TRBJ1-1; D gene: .; clone size: many
CDR3 DNA: TGTGCTAGTGGTTTGGGACCGGGACAGAGCACAGATACGCAGTATTTT; CDR3 protein: CASGLGPGQSTDTQYF; V gene: TRBV12-5; J gene: TRBJ2-3; D gene: TRBD1; clone size: .
CDR3 DNA: TGTGCCAGCAGTAAAATAAGGAATGAGCAGTTCTTC; CDR3 protein: CASSKIRNEQFF; V gene: TRBV6-8; J gene: TRBJ2-1; D gene: .; clone size: .
CDR3 DNA: TGTGCCAGCAGTTCAGGAGGTAACTCTGGAAACACCATATATTTT; CDR3 protein: CASSSGGNSGNTIYF; V gene: TRBV5-4; J gene: TRBJ1-3; D gene: .; clone size: .
CDR3 DNA: TGTGCCACCAGCGGGGGGACTAGCGGGAACACAGATACGCAGTATTTT; CDR3 protein: CATSGGTSGNTDTQYF; V gene: TRBV15; J gene: TRBJ2-3; D gene: TRBD2; clone size: .
CDR3 DNA: TGTGCCAGCAGCCCAGTGATGCTTGGGGTAGAAGGGGAGACCCAGTACTTC; CDR3 protein: CASSPVMLGVEGETQYF; V gene: TRBV28; J gene: TRBJ2-5; D gene: .; clone size: many
CDR3 DNA: TGTGCCAGCAGTGAACGGGGCGGGGGGACCTACGAGCAGTACTTC; CDR3 protein: CASSERGGGTYEQYF; V gene: TRBV6-1; J gene: TRBJ2-7; D gene: TRBD2; clone size: many
CDR3 DNA: TGTGCCAGCAGCAGAGCTAGCGGGGGGTATGTTTATTTC; CDR3 protein: CASSRASGGYVYF; V gene: TRBV7-8; J gene: TRBJ2-7; D gene: TRBD2; clone size: many
CDR3 DNA: TGTGCCAGCAGCGCCTCCGTAGGCGAGGCGAACACTGAAGCTTTCTTT; CDR3 protein: CASSASVGEANTEAFF; V gene: TRBV27; J gene: TRBJ1-1; D gene: .; clone size: .
CDR3 DNA: TGTGCCAGCAGCTTAACGTACTACGAGCAGTACTTC; CDR3 protein: CASSLTYYEQYF; V gene: TRBV7-9; J gene: TRBJ2-7; D gene: .; clone size: many
CDR3 DNA: TGTGCCAGCAGCCAGATCGGGCGAACCCCTACGCTCACAGATATGCAGTATTTT; CDR3 protein: CASSQIGRTPTLTDMQYF; V gene: TRBV14; J gene: TRBJ2-3; D gene: .; clone size: .
CDR3 DNA: TGTGCTAGCAGCCAAAGCCTGAGATTTAGCGGTATCTCCTACGAGCAGTACTTC; CDR3 protein: CASSQSLRFSGISYEQYF; V gene: TRBV7-7; J gene: TRBJ2-7; D gene: .; clone size: many
CDR3 DNA: TGTGCCAGCAGTTTATGGGGAGGGGGCGGCAATCAGCCCCAGCATTTT; CDR3 protein: CASSLWGGGGNQPQHF; V gene: TRBV28; J gene: TRBJ1-5; D gene: TRBD1; clone size: many
CDR3 DNA: TGTGCCAGCAGCCCCGGGGGGACGGTAAACTATGGCTACACCTTC; CDR3 protein: CASSPGGTVNYGYTF; V gene: TRBV12-3/TRBV12-4; J gene: TRBJ1-2; D gene: .; clone size: many
CDR3 DNA: TGTGCCAGTAGGGTGGGAATGAACACTGAAGCTTTCTTT; CDR3 protein: CASRVGMNTEAFF; V gene: TRBV19; J gene: TRBJ1-1; D gene: .; clone size: few
CDR3 DNA: TGCGCCAGCAGCCCTGGGACGGCCAATGAAAAACTGTTTTTT; CDR3 protein: CASSPGTANEKLFF; V gene: TRBV5-1; J gene: TRBJ1-4; D gene: .; clone size: many
CDR3 DNA: TGCGCCAGCAGCTTGTTGGAAGCGGGAGATAGGCCCTACGAGCAGTACTTC; CDR3 protein: CASSLLEAGDRPYEQYF; V gene: TRBV5-1; J gene: TRBJ2-7; D gene: TRBD2; clone size: many
CDR3 DNA: TGTGCCAGCAGTTTAAAGGTAACCCACGAGCAGTACTTC; CDR3 protein: CASSLKVTHEQYF; V gene: TRBV11-2; J gene: TRBJ2-7; D gene: .; clone size: many
CDR3 DNA: TGCAGCGTTCAGACAGGTTACACAGATACGCAGTATTTT; CDR3 protein: CSVQTGYTDTQYF; V gene: TRBV29-1; J gene: TRBJ2-3; D gene: .; clone size: few
CDR3 DNA: TGTGCCAGTAGTATTGGGGAGGACTACCTCACGCGCGGAGCTTTCTTT; CDR3 protein: CASSIGEDYLTRGAFF; V gene: TRBV19; J gene: TRBJ1-1; D gene: .; clone size: many
CDR3 DNA: TGTGCCAGCAGCGGAGCGCGGACAGCCAAATTGATCAACTATGGCTACACCTTC; CDR3 protein: CASSGARTAKLINYGYTF; V gene: TRBV7-9; J gene: TRBJ1-2; D gene: .; clone size: many
CDR3 DNA: TGTGCCAGCAGCCCAACCTTTAGCGTCTCCTACAATGAGCAGTTCTTC; CDR3 protein: CASSPTFSVSYNEQFF; V gene: TRBV4-2; J gene: TRBJ2-1; D gene: .; clone size: many
CDR3 DNA: TGTGCCTGGAGTATGGGTAGCGGGATCTACTACGAGCAGTACTTC; CDR3 protein: CAWSMGSGIYYEQYF; V gene: TRBV30; J gene: TRBJ2-7; D gene: TRBD2; clone size: few
CDR3 DNA: TGCAGTGCTAGAGTGCCCAGCGGGAGAGGGGGCTCCTACGAGCAGTACTTC; CDR3 protein: CSARVPSGRGGSYEQYF; V gene: TRBV20-1; J gene: TRBJ2-7; D gene: TRBD2; clone size: few
CDR3 DNA: TGTGCCAGCAGTACCTCAGGGGGCGCGCACACTGAAGCTTTCTTT; CDR3 protein: CASSTSGGAHTEAFF; V gene: TRBV12-3/TRBV12-4; J gene: TRBJ1-1; D gene: TRBD1; clone size: .
CDR3 DNA: TGTGCCAGCAGTTCCCAGGGGACAGGGGGCGACGGCTACACCTTC; CDR3 protein: CASSSQGTGGDGYTF; V gene: TRBV7-3; J gene: TRBJ1-2; D gene: TRBD1; clone size: many
CDR3 DNA: TGTGCCACCGCGATACGGGGCACCAACACTGAAGCTTTCTTT; CDR3 protein: CATAIRGTNTEAFF; V gene: TRBV2; J gene: TRBJ1-1; D gene: .; clone size: many
CDR3 DNA: TGTGCCAGTGGCCATAGCTCCTACGAGCAGTACTTC; CDR3 protein: CASGHSSYEQYF; V gene: TRBV11-2; J gene: TRBJ2-7; D gene: .; clone size: many
CDR3 DNA: TGCAGCGTTGTGGGACAGCGCGAGCAGACTGAAGCTTTCTTT; CDR3 protein: CSVVGQREQTEAFF; V gene: TRBV29-1; J gene: TRBJ1-1; D gene: TRBD1; clone size: few
CDR3 DNA: TGCAGTGCTACCCAGAGCACCGGGGAGCTGTTTTTT; CDR3 protein: CSATQSTGELFF; V gene: TRBV20-1; J gene: TRBJ2-2; D gene: .; clone size: many
CDR3 DNA: TGTGCCAGCAGCTTGGGCGGACAGGGAGGGTATTCACCCCTCCACTTT; CDR3 protein: CASSLGGQGGYSPLHF; V gene: TRBV11-2; J gene: TRBJ1-6; D gene: TRBD1; clone size: many
CDR3 DNA: TGTGCCAGCAGCCAAGGGGACAGGGGGCAACAGCCCCAGCATTTT; CDR3 protein: CASSQGDRGQQPQHF; V gene: TRBV3-1; J gene: TRBJ1-5; D gene: TRBD1; clone size: few
CDR3 DNA: TGCGCCAGCAGCCAAGAGCCCCCCTATAGCGGGAGGGCTGGCAATGAGCAGTTCTTC; CDR3 protein: CASSQEPPYSGRAGNEQFF; V gene: TRBV4-1; J gene: TRBJ2-1; D gene: TRBD2; clone size: many
CDR3 DNA: TGTGCCAGCAGCGCCCGACTAGCGGGAACGAACACCGGGGAGCTGTTTTTT; CDR3 protein: CASSARLAGTNTGELFF; V gene: TRBV7-8; J gene: TRBJ2-2; D gene: TRBD2; clone size: many
CDR3 DNA: TGTGCCATCAGTCCGGGACAGGGAGGCCACGAGCAGTACTTC; CDR3 protein: CAISPGQGGHEQYF; V gene: TRBV10-3; J gene: TRBJ2-7; D gene: TRBD1; clone size: .
CDR3 DNA: TGTGCCAGCATTGGCAATGAGCAGTTCTTC; CDR3 protein: CASIGNEQFF; V gene: TRBV2; J gene: TRBJ2-1; D gene: .; clone size: .
CDR3 DNA: TGCAGTGCTGCTGCCGTGGACCGGATGGGCTACACCTTC; CDR3 protein: CSAAAVDRMGYTF; V gene: TRBV20-1; J gene: TRBJ1-2; D gene: .; clone size: .
CDR3 DNA: TGTGCCAGCAGCCAAGGCAGGGCGGAAACTTTCTTT; CDR3 protein: CASSQGRAETFF; V gene: TRBV3-1; J gene: TRBJ1-1; D gene: .; clone size: .